A single sample gave rise to the 9 T cell receptor beta chains below, sequenced in a study of blood T cells in healthy people across ages. For the second PCR, which ran for roughly 6 to 11 cycles, a sample-barcoded 5' primer and a J-beta primer mix were used. Using its own MiXCR run on the 5' RACE reads, TCRdb lists one record per CDR3 protein. This table holds about 630,000 distinct CDR3 sequences, 20% to 25% found once. The sample comprised blood. Source of these receptors: a man in his 70s in good health.

The chain joins TRBV4-1 to TRBJ1-1; maybe TRBD1 (6 bases). The CDR3 runs 16 residues. Germline V CDR1 and CDR2: MGHRA, YSYEKL. Deletions cut 4 bases from V and 6 bases from J, with 21 bases between. The CDR3 region is CASSRGPAGDLSEAFF. CDR3 bases: TGCGCCAGCAGCCGGGGCCCGGCAGGGGACTTGTCTGAAGCTTTCTTT.

This clonotype was observed at least ten times. This sequence joins TRBV21-1 and TRBJ2-7; the table calls TRBD2, which could not be checked here. TRBV21-1 is a pseudogene. The CDR3 sequence is 15 residues long. The CDR3 region has the DNA TGTGCCAGCAGCAAAGAAGCGGTGGTTCATCCCGGGCAGTACTTC. It codes for CASSKEAVVHPGQYF.

This clonotype was seen many times. The chain has TRBV28 and TRBJ2-7, with D perhaps TRBD2 (6 bases). Trimming removed 3 bases from V and 0 bases from J, with 15 bases in between. The CDR3 runs 16 residues. Germline values: CDR1 MDHEN, CDR2 SYDVKM. In DNA, the CDR3 is TGTGCCAGCAGTTTTAGTCTGGAGGGACTCTCCTACGAGCAGTACTTC. This encodes CASSFSLEGLSYEQYF.

The chain carries TRBV7-9 and TRBJ2-1; 8 positions agree with TRBD2. V trimming: 5 bases; J trimming: 4 bases; junction bases outside the gene matches: 7. This CDR3 spans 15 amino acids. CDR1 and CDR2 (germline): SEHNR, FQNEAQ (reference sequence). The CDR3 reads CASSRTSGVYNEQFF. In DNA, the CDR3 is TGTGCCAGCAGCCGAACTAGCGGAGTGTACAATGAGCAGTTCTTC.

DNA of the CDR3: TGTGCCAGCAGAGCATATAAGGACAAGCCGGAGGACACTGAAGCTTTCTTT. It yields the protein CASRAYKDKPEDTEAFF. The chain combines TRBV2 with TRBJ1-1; tentatively, D is TRBD1 (5 bases). This CDR3 is built from 17 residues. Trimming removed 6 bases at V and 3 bases at J, with 23 bases between. Germline V gives CDR1 SNHLY, CDR2 FYNNEI.

The chain couples TRBV6-2 or TRBV6-3 to TRBJ2-7; 12 positions agree with TRBD2. This CDR3 comprises 16 residues. Germline CDR1 and CDR2: MNHEY and SVGEGT. V dropped 0 bases and J dropped 2; count of bases not matched to a gene: 2. CDR3 in amino acids: CASSYSTSGGTYEQYF. The CDR3 bases are TGTGCCAGCAGTTACTCGACTAGCGGGGGAACCTACGAGCAGTACTTC.

This clonotype was recorded a few times. The chain is built from TRBV7-2 and TRBJ2-5; the match to TRBD2 covers 14 bases. Germline trimming cut 5 bases from V and 5 bases from J; bases unmatched to any gene: 4. Germline-derived CDR1 and CDR2 are SGHTA and FQGNSA. This CDR3 region has 15 residues. This chain's CDR3 is CASSMTSGRAETQYF. The DNA of the CDR3 is TGTGCCAGCAGCATGACTAGCGGGAGGGCGGAGACCCAGTACTTC.

This chain uses TRBV20-1 with TRBJ2-5; 9 bases align to TRBD2. The J call could be wrong; TRBJ2-1 is a better fit for the DNA end. CDR1 is DFQATT, CDR2 SNEGSKA, per germline (reference sequence). The CDR3 covers 16 residues. Here the CDR3 DNA reads TGCAGTGCTAGAAGTGTCCCGGGACTAGCTACCAATGAGCAGTTCTTC. Translated, it gives CSARSVPGLATNEQFF.

This clonotype was found a few times. The chain recombines TRBV20-1 with TRBJ2-5, with a tentative D call TRBD2 (5 bases). The length of the CDR3 is 12 residues. The ends were cut back, 5 bases at V and 1 base at J, with 8 bases in the middle. Germline-derived CDR1 and CDR2 are DFQATT and SNEGSKA (reference sequence). CDR3 protein: CSAPGSQETQYF. CDR3 coding DNA: TGCAGTGCTCCGGGGTCCCAAGAGACCCAGTACTTC.